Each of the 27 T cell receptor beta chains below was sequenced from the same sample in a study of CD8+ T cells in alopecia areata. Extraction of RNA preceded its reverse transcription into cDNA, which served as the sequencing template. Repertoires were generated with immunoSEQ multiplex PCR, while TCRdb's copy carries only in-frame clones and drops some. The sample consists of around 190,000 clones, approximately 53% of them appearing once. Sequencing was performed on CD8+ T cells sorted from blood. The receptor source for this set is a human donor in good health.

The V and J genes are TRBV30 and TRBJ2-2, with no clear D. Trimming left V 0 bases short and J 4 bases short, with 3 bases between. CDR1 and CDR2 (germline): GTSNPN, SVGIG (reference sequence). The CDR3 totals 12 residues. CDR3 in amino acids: CAWSVSTGELFF. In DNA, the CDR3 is TGTGCCTGGAGTGTAAGCACCGGGGAGCTGTTTTTT.

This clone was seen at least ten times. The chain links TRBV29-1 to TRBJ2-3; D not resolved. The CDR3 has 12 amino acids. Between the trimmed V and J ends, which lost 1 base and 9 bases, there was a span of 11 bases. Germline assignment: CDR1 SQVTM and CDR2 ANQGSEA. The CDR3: CSVEVQDYTQYF. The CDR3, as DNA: TGCAGCGTTGAAGTCCAGGATTACACGCAGTATTTT.

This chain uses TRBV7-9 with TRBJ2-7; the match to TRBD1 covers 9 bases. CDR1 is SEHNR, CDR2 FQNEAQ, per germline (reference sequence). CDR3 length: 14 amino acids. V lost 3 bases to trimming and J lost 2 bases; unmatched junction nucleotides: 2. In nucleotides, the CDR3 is TGTGCCAGCAGCTTGTGGGACAGGGCCTACGAGCAGTACTTC. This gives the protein CASSLWDRAYEQYF.

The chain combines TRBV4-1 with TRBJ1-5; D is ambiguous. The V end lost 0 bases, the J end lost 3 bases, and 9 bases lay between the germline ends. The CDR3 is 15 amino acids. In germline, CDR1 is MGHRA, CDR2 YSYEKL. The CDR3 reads CASSQEGLINQPQHF. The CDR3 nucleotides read TGCGCCAGCAGCCAAGAGGGCCTCATCAATCAGCCCCAGCATTTT.

CDR3 loop: CASSPRGEWRQETQYF. CDR3 coding DNA: TGTGCCAGCAGCCCCCGAGGGGAATGGAGGCAAGAGACCCAGTACTTC. The chain combines TRBV7-2 with TRBJ2-5; the D gene could be TRBD1 or TRBD2 (5 bases each). The CDR3 contains 16 residues. CDR1 and CDR2 (germline): SGHTA, FQGNSA. V shed 5 bases and J shed 2 bases, with 18 bases lying between them.

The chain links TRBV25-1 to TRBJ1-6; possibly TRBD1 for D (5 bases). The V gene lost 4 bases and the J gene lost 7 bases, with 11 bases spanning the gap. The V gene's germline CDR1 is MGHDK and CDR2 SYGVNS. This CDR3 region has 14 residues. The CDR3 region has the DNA TGTGCCAGCAGTGGGGGCTGGGGGAATTCACCCCTCCACTTT. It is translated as CASSGGWGNSPLHF.

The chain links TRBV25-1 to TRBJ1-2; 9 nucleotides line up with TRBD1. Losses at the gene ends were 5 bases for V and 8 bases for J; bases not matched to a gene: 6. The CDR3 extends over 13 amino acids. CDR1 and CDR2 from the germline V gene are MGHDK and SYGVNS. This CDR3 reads CASSSDRGAGYTF. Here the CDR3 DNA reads TGTGCCAGCAGTTCGGACAGGGGAGCAGGCTACACCTTC.

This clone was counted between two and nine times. The CDR3 region is CASSQTGSGNTIYF. CDR3 nucleotide sequence: TGTGCCAGCAGCCAGACTGGGTCTGGAAACACCATATATTTT. This chain connects TRBV14 to TRBJ1-3; D not resolved. The germline CDR1 and CDR2 sequences are SGHDN and FVKESK. This CDR3 has 14 residues. Trimming took 3 bases from V and 1 from J, leaving 7 bases between them.

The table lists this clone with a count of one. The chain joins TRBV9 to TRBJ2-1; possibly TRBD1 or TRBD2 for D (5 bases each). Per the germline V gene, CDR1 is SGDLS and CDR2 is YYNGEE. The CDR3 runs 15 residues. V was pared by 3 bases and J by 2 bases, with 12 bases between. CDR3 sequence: CASSAGTDAYNEQFF. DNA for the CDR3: TGTGCCAGCAGCGCCGGGACGGACGCCTACAATGAGCAGTTCTTC.

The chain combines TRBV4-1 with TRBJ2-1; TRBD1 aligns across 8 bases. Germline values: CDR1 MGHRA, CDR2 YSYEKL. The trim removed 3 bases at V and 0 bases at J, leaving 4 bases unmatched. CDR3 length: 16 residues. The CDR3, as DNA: TGCGCCAGCAGCCAGTGGACAGGGAGCTCCTACAATGAGCAGTTCTTC. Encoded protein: CASSQWTGSSYNEQFF.

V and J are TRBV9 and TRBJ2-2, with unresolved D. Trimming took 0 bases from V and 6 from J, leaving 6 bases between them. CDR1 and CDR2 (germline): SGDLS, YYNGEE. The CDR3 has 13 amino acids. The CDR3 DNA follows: TGTGCCAGCAGCGTAGCCCCCTCCGGGGAGCTGTTTTTT. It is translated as CASSVAPSGELFF.

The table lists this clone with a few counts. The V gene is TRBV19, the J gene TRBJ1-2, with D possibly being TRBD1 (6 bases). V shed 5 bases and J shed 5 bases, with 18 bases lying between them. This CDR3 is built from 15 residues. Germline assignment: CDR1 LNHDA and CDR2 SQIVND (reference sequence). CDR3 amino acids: CASSPDSPWRYGYTF. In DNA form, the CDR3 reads TGTGCCAGTAGTCCGGACAGCCCCTGGAGATATGGCTACACCTTC. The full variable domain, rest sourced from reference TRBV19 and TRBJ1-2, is DGGITQSPKYLFRKEGQNVTLSCEQNLNHDAMYWYRQDPGQGLRLIYYSQIVNDFQKGDIAEGYSVSREKKESFPLTVTSAQKNPTAFYLCASSPDSPWRYGYTFGSGTRLTVV.

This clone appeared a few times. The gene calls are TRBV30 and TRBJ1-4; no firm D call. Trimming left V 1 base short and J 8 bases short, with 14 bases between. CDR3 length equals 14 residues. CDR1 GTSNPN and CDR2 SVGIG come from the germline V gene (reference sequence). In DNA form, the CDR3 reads TGTGCCTGGAGTGCGGCCTCGACGGTGGAAAAACTGTTTTTT. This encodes CAWSAASTVEKLFF.

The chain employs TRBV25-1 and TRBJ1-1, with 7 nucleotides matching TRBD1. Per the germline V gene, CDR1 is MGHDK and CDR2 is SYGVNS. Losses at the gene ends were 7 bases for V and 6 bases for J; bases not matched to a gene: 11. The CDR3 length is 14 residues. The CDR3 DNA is TGTGCCAGCACCCAGACAGGGCTGAGTGCTGAAGCTTTCTTT. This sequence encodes CASTQTGLSAEAFF.

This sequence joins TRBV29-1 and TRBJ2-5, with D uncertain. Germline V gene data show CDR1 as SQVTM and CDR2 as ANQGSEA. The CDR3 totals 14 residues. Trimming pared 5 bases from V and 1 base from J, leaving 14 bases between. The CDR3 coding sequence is TGCAGCGTTCCCGAGGACCTCTCCCAAGAGACCCAGTACTTC. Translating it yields CSVPEDLSQETQYF.

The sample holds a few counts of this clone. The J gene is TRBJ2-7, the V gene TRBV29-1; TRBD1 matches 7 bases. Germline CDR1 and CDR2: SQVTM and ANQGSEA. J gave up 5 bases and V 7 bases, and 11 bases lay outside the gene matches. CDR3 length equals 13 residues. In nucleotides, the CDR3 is TGCAGCGCCTTAGGTCACAGGGGAGACGAGCAGTACTTC. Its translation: CSALGHRGDEQYF.

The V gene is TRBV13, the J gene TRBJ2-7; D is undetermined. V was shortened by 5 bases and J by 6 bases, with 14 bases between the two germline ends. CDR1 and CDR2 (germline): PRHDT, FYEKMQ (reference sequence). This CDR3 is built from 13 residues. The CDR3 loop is CASSPRDLGEQYF. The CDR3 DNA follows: TGTGCCAGCAGCCCGCGAGACTTGGGCGAGCAGTACTTC.

CDR3 sequence reads: CASSEGSGAFGYTF. DNA of the CDR3: TGTGCCAGCAGCGAGGGTTCGGGGGCTTTTGGCTACACCTTC. V is TRBV7-9 and J is TRBJ1-2; tentative D call: TRBD1 (6 bases). There are 14 residues in the CDR3. Trimming cost V 5 bases and J 7 bases, with 17 bases left between them. Germline CDR1 SEHNR, CDR2 FQNEAQ (reference sequence).

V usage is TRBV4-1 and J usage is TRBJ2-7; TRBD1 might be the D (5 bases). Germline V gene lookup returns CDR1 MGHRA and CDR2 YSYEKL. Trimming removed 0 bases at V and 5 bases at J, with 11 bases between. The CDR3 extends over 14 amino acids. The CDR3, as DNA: TGCGCCAGCAGCCAAGAGGCGAGCAGGGACGAGCAGTACTTC. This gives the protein CASSQEASRDEQYF.

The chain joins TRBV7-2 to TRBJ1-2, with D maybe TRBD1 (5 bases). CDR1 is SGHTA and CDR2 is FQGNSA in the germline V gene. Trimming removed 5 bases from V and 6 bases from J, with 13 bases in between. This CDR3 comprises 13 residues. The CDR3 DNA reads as TGTGCCAGCAGCGTGGTGCCAGGGAATGGCTACACCTTC. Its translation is CASSVVPGNGYTF.

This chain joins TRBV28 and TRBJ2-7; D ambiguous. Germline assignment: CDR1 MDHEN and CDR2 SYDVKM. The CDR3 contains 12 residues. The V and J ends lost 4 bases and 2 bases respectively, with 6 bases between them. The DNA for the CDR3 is TGTGCCAGCAGTTCAGCCGCCTACGAGCAGTACTTC. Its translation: CASSSAAYEQYF.

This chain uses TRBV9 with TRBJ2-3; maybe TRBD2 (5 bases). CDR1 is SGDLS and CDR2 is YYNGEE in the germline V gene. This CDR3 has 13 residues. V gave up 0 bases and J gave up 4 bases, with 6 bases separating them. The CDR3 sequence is CASSVAGADTQYF. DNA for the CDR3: TGTGCCAGCAGCGTAGCCGGGGCAGATACGCAGTATTTT.

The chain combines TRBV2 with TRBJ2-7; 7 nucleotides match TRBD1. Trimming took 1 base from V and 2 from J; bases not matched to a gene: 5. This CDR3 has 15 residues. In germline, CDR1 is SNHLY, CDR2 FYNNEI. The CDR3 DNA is TGTGCCAGCAGTGAAGGAGACAGGGTTGCCTACGAGCAGTACTTC. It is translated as CASSEGDRVAYEQYF.

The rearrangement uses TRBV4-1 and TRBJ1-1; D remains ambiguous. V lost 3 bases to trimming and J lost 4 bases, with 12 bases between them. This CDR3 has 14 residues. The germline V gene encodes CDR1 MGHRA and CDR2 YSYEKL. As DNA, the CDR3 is TGCGCCAGCAGCCAGATTTTCCGGCCCACTGAAGCTTTCTTT. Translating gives CASSQIFRPTEAFF.

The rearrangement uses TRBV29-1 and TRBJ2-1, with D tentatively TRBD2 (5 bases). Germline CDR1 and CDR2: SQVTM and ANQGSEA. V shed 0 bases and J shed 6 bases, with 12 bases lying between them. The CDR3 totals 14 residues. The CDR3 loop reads CSVEEVLVGNEQFF. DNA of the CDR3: TGCAGCGTTGAAGAGGTACTAGTAGGCAATGAGCAGTTCTTC.

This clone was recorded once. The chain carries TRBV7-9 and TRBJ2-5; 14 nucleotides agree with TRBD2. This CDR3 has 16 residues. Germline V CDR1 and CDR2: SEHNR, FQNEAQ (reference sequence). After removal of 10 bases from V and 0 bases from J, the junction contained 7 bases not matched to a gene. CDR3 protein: CAIGGLAGEYQETQYF. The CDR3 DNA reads TGTGCCATCGGGGGACTAGCGGGAGAGTACCAAGAGACCCAGTACTTC.

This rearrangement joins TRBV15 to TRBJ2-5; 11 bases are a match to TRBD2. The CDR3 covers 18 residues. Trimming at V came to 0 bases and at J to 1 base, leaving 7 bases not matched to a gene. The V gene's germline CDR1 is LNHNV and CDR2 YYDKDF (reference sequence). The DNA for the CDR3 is TGTGCCACCAGCAGAGATGGAACTAGCGGGGGCCCCCAAGAGACCCAGTACTTC. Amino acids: CATSRDGTSGGPQETQYF.